The 19 T cell receptor beta chains listed next were all sequenced from one sample in a study of blood T cells in healthy people across ages. Then a second PCR, running roughly 7 to 12 cycles, was carried out with a sample-barcoded 5' primer and a J-beta primer mix. TCRdb processed the 5' RACE reads anew with MiXCR; each CDR3 protein has one entry. The sample shows hundreds of thousands of distinct CDR3 sequences, over 20% of them seen only once. The sample comprised blood. The receptors were sampled from a man aged 70-80 years in good health.

This clonotype showed up just a few times. The chain combines TRBV2 with TRBJ2-6, with 10 bases fitting TRBD1. V lost 4 bases, J lost 2 bases, and 8 bases stayed unmatched. CDR3 size: 18 residues. Germline CDR1 and CDR2: SNHLY and FYNNEI. CDR3 DNA: TGTGCCAGCAGTGTTTCCGGGACAGGGGTAACTGGGGCCAACGTCCTGACTTTC. Translation: CASSVSGTGVTGANVLTF.

This chain joins TRBV20-1 and TRBJ1-1, with 8 bases identical to TRBD1. The V gene end was trimmed by 7 bases and the J gene end by 0 bases; junction bases not matched to a gene: 7. The CDR3 loop spans 14 amino acids. Germline CDR1 DFQATT, CDR2 SNEGSKA (reference sequence). Here the CDR3 DNA reads TGCAGTGGCAACAGGGGGGCAGTGAACACTGAAGCTTTCTTT. Translation: CSGNRGAVNTEAFF.

The rearrangement joins TRBV13 to TRBJ2-7; a possible D gene is TRBD2 (7 bases). CDR3 length: 14 residues. Trimming pared 6 bases from V and 3 bases from J, leaving 15 bases between. Per germline, CDR1 PRHDT and CDR2 FYEKMQ (reference sequence). CDR3 residues: CASRAKGGVYEQYF. The CDR3 region has the DNA TGTGCCAGCAGGGCCAAGGGGGGGGTCTACGAGCAGTACTTC.

The table lists this clonotype with many counts. The chain links TRBV20-1 to TRBJ2-4; D perhaps matches TRBD1 (5 bases). CDR1 DFQATT and CDR2 SNEGSKA come from the germline V gene (reference sequence). The CDR3 contains 15 residues. Deletions cut 3 bases from V and 1 base from J, with 13 bases between. The DNA of the CDR3 is TGCAGTGCTAGTTTGCAGGGAAGGGCCAAAAACATTCAGTACTTC. Translation gives CSASLQGRAKNIQYF.

This clonotype occurred a few times. The chain uses TRBV4-1 and TRBJ1-2; perhaps TRBD1 as D (5 bases). The germline CDR1 and CDR2 sequences are MGHRA and YSYEKL. Trimming stripped 0 bases from V and 7 bases from J, with 15 bases between. CDR3 length: 15 residues. The CDR3 reads CASSQDVTGVRGYTF. The CDR3 coding sequence is TGCGCCAGCAGCCAAGATGTCACGGGGGTTCGTGGCTACACCTTC.

This clonotype was counted between two and nine times. This chain's CDR3 is CATSGAENQETQYF. Written as DNA, the CDR3 is TGTGCCACCAGTGGGGCAGAGAACCAAGAGACCCAGTACTTC. The chain recombines TRBV24-1 with TRBJ2-5; the D is unclear. Germline loops: CDR1 KGHDR, CDR2 SFDVKD. There are 14 residues in the CDR3. V lost 5 bases, J lost 0 bases, and 9 bases lay in between.

The chain uses TRBV12-3 or TRBV12-4 and TRBJ2-4; 7 bases agree with TRBD1. CDR3 length equals 12 residues. V shed 6 bases and J 13 bases; nucleotides not matched to a gene: 9. The CDR3 DNA follows: TGTGCCAGCAGCCAACTACAGGGGTGGCAGTACTTC. Translation: CASSQLQGWQYF.

This CDR3 is CASSSFVAAYEQYF. CDR3 nucleotides: TGTGCCAGCAGCTCATTTGTGGCGGCCTACGAGCAGTACTTC. This sequence joins TRBV11-2 and TRBJ2-7; D gene unclear. Germline assignment: CDR1 SGHAT and CDR2 FQNNGV. This CDR3 is built from 14 residues. Trimming shortened V by 4 bases and J by 2 bases, and 12 bases separated the two germline ends.

This clonotype was picked up a small number of times. The chain recombines TRBV7-2 with TRBJ2-3; tentatively, D is TRBD2 (5 bases). The germline CDR1 and CDR2 sequences are SGHTA and FQGNSA. The CDR3 is made up of 15 amino acids. V lost 10 bases, J lost 3 bases, and 20 bases lay in between. CDR3 amino acids: CATTEERVGTDTQYF. CDR3 nucleotide sequence: TGTGCCACCACGGAGGAAAGGGTCGGGACAGATACGCAGTATTTT.

This clonotype came up a few times. The rearrangement uses TRBV7-6 and TRBJ1-6, with 12 bases fitting TRBD1. The junction had 4 bases not matched to a gene; V was cut back by 4 bases and J by 9 bases. Germline CDR1 reads SGHVS; CDR2 reads FNYEAQ. The CDR3 loop spans 15 amino acids. CDR3 protein: CASSSGQGAGSPLHF. The CDR3 coding sequence is TGTGCCAGCAGCTCGGGACAGGGGGCCGGTTCACCCCTCCACTTT.

This clonotype has just a few counts. Just one base apart from a much larger clone, this may be a read error. The chain recombines TRBV7-9 with TRBJ2-5; perhaps TRBD1 as D (5 bases). The CDR3 sequence is 11 residues long. Germline lookup yields CDR1 SEHNR and CDR2 FQNEAQ (reference sequence). Trimming cost V 7 bases and J 5 bases, with 8 bases left between them. CDR3 DNA sequence: TGTGCCAGCACCCCAGGGGAGACCCAGTACTTC. Translating it yields CASTPGETQYF.

The DNA for the CDR3 is TGTGCCAGCAGTTTCAGCGCTGGGGCCAACGTCCTGACTTTC. This codes for CASSFSAGANVLTF. V usage is TRBV27 and J usage is TRBJ2-6, with D unresolved. The V gene lost 3 bases and the J gene lost 2 bases, with 5 bases spanning the gap. The CDR3 runs 14 residues. Looked up from germline, CDR1 is MNHEY and CDR2 is SMNVEV (reference sequence). The variable domain in full, completed from reference TRBV27 and TRBJ2-6, reads EAQVTQNPRYLITVTGKKLTVTCSQNMNHEYMSWYRQDPGLGLRQIYYSMNVEVTDKGDVPEGYKVSRKEKRNFPLILESPSPNQTSLYFCASSFSAGANVLTFGAGSRLTVL.

This clonotype was picked up a small number of times. V usage is TRBV7-3 and J usage is TRBJ2-3, with D hard to call. The V and J ends lost 5 bases and 7 bases respectively, with 16 bases between them. Germline values: CDR1 SGHTA, CDR2 FQGTGA. The CDR3 runs 14 residues. CDR3 nucleotide sequence: TGTGCCAGCAGCCAGAGCTGGGCCCCAAATACGCAGTATTTT. It codes for CASSQSWAPNTQYF.

This clonotype appeared a few times. CDR3 in DNA: TGTGCCAGCAGCCTGTTGCGGGGGGACACTGAAGCTTTCTTT. It translates to CASSLLRGDTEAFF. This chain links TRBV5-5 with TRBJ1-1; D possibly corresponds to TRBD1 (5 bases). The CDR3 spans 14 residues. Trimming left V 4 bases short and J 3 bases short, with 13 bases between. CDR1 SGHKS and CDR2 YYEKEE come from the germline V gene (reference sequence).

V and J are TRBV5-1 and TRBJ1-2, with a possible D match to TRBD1 (6 bases). This CDR3 has 15 residues. The V and J ends lost 0 bases and 6 bases respectively, with 15 bases between them. Germline CDR1 is SGHRS and CDR2 is YFSETQ. This chain's CDR3 is CASSLAGTKTDGYTF. The CDR3 DNA follows: TGCGCCAGCAGCTTGGCCGGGACAAAGACAGATGGCTACACCTTC.

This sequence joins TRBV5-1 and TRBJ2-5; the D gene is possibly TRBD1 (5 bases). Germline CDR1 is SGHRS and CDR2 is YFSETQ. Trimming took off 2 bases at V and 3 bases at J, with 11 bases between the two ends. This CDR3 region has 14 residues. The CDR3 DNA sequence: TGCGCCAGCAGCTTACGGGTGACAGAAGAGACCCAGTACTTC. This sequence encodes CASSLRVTEETQYF.

In this sample, this clonotype turned up a few times. The chain combines TRBV29-1 with TRBJ2-7, with D maybe TRBD1 (6 bases). Trimming shortened V by 4 bases and J by 6 bases, and 10 bases separated the two germline ends. CDR3 size: 11 residues. CDR1 SQVTM and CDR2 ANQGSEA come from the germline V gene. CDR3 DNA sequence: TGCAGCGTTGTTGAAGGGGGCGAGCAGTACGTC. Translated: CSVVEGGEQYV.

The chain employs TRBV10-3 and TRBJ1-1; D uncertain. The CDR3 runs 15 residues. In germline, CDR1 is ENHRY, CDR2 SYGVKD. V lost 3 bases and J 1 base, leaving 12 bases between the germline ends. CDR3 sequence reads: CAISETDARNTEAFF. In DNA, the CDR3 is TGTGCCATCAGTGAAACGGACGCCAGGAACACTGAAGCTTTCTTT.

This CDR3 is CASSLSSGNKVAAEAFF. The CDR3 DNA is TGTGCCAGCAGTTTATCATCGGGTAACAAGGTTGCCGCTGAAGCTTTCTTT. The chain recombines TRBV12-3 or TRBV12-4 with TRBJ1-1; D unresolved. Trimming removed 2 bases from V and 6 bases from J, with 22 bases in between. The CDR3 covers 17 residues.